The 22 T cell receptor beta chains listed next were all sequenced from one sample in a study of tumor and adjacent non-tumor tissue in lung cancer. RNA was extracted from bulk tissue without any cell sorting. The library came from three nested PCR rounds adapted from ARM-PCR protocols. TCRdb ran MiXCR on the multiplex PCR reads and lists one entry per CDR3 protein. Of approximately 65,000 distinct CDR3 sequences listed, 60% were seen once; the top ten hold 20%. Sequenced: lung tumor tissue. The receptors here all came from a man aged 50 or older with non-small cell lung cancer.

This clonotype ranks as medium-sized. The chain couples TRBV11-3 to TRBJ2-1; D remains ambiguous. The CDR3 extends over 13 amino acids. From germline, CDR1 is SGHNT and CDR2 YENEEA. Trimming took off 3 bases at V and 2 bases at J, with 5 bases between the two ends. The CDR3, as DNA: TGTGCCAGCAGCTTGAGTCCCTACAATGAGCAGTTCTTC. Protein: CASSLSPYNEQFF.

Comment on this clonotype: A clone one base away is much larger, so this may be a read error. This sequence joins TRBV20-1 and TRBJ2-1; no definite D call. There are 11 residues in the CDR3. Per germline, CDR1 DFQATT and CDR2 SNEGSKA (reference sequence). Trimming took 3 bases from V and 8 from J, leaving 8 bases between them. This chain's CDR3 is CSARSRYEQFF. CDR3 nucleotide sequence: TGCAGTGCTAGGTCGCGCTATGAGCAGTTCTTC.

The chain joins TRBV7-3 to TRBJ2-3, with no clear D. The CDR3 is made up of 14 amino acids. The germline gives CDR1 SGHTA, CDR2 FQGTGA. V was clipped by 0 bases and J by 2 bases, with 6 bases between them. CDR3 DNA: TGTGCCAGCAGCTTAACCGGGCCCACAGATACGCAGTATTTT. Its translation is CASSLTGPTDTQYF. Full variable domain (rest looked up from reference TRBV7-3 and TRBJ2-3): GAGVSQTPSNKVTEKGKYVELRCDPISGHTALYWYRQSLGQGPEFLIYFQGTGAADDSGLPNDRFFAVRPEGSVSTLKIQRTERGDSAVYLCASSLTGPTDTQYFGPGTRLTVL.

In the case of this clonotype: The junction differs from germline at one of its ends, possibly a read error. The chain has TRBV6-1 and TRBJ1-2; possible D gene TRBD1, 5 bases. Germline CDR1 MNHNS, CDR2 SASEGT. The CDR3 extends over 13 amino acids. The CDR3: CANSVEGMDGYTF. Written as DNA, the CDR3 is TGTGCCAACAGTGTAGAGGGGATGGATGGTTACACCTTC.

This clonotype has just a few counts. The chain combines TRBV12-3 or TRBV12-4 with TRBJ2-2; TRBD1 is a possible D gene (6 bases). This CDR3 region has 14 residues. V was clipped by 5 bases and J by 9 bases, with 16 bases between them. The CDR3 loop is CASSEGQPARELFF. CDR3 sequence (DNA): TGTGCCAGCAGTGAAGGACAGCCCGCAAGGGAGCTGTTTTTT.

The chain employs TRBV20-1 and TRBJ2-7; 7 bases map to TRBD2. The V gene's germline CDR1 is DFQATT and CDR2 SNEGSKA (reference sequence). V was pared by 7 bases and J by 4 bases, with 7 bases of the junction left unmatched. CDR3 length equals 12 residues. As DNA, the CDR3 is TGCAGTGGCGTCGGGGGGACTTACGAGCAGTACTTC. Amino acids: CSGVGGTYEQYF.

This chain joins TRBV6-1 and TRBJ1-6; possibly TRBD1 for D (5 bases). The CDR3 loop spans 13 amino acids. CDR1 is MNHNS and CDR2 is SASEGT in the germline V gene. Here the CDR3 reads CDSRTGENSPLHF. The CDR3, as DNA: TGTGACAGTAGAACAGGTGAAAATTCACCCCTCCACTTT.

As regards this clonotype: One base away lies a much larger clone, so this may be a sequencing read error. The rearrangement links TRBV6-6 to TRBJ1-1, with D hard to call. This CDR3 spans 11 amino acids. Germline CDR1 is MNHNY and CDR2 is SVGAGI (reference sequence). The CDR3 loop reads CAGSRNTEAFF. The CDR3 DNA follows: TGTGCAGGGAGCCGGAACACTGAAGCTTTCTTT.

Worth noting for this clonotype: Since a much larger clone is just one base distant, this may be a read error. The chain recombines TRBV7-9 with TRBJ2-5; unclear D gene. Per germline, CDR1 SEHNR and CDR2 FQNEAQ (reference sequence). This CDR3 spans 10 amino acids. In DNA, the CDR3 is TGTACCAGCAGCTTCGAGACCCAGTACTTC. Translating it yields CTSSFETQYF.

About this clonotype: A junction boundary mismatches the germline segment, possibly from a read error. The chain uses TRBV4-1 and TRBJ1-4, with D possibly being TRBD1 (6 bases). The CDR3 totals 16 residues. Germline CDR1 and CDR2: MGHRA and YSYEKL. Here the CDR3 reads CAGSQDTGRYNEKLSF. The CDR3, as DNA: TGCGCCGGCAGCCAAGATACAGGGAGATATAATGAAAAACTGTCTTTT.

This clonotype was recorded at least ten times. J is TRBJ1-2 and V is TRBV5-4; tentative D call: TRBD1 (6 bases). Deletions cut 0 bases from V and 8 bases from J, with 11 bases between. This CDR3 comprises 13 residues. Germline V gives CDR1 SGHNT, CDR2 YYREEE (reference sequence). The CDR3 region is CASSLASRGGYTF. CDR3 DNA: TGTGCCAGCAGCTTGGCCTCCAGGGGAGGCTACACCTTC.

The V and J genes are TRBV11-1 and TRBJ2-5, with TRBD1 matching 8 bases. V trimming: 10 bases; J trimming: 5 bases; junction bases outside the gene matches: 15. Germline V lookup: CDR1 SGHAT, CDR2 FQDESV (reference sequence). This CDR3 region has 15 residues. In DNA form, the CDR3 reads TGTGCCAACAACTTAGGGGCAGGGGGCACGGAGACCCAGTACTTC. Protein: CANNLGAGGTETQYF. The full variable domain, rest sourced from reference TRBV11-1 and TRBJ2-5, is EAEVAQSPRYKITEKSQAVAFWCDPISGHATLYWYRQILGQGPELLVQFQDESVVDDSQLPKDRFSAERLKGVDSTLKIQPAELGDSAMYLCANNLGAGGTETQYFGPGTRLLVL.

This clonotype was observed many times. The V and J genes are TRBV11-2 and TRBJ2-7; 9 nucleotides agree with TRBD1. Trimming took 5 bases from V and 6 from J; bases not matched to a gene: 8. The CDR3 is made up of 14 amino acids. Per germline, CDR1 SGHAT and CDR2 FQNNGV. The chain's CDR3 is CASSPGQGLSEQYF. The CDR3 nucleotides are TGTGCCAGCAGCCCGGGACAGGGACTCTCCGAGCAGTACTTC. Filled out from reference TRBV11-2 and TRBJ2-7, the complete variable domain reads EAGVAQSPRYKIIEKRQSVAFWCNPISGHATLYWYQQILGQGPKLLIQFQNNGVVDDSQLPKDRFSAERLKGVDSTLKIQPAKLEDSAVYLCASSPGQGLSEQYFGPGTRLTVT.

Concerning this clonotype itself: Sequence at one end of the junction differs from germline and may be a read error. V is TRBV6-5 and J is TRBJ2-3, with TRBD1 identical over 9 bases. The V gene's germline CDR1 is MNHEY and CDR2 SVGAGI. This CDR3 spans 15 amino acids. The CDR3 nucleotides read TGTGCCAGTAGTTACAGGACAGGGGACACAGATACGCAGTATTTT. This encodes CASSYRTGDTDTQYF.

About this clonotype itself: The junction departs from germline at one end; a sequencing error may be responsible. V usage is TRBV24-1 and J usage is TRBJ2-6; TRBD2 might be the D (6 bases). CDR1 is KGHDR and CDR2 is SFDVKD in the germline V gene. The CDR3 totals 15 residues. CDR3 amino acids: CATSDSGTGANILTF. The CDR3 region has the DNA TGTGCCACCAGTGATTCGGGGACTGGGGCCAACATCCTGACTTTC.

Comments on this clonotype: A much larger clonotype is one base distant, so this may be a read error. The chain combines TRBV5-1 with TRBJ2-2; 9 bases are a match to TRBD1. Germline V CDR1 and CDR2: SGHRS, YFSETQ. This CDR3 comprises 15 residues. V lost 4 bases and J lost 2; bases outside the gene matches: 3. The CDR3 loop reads CASSAGQGNTGELFF. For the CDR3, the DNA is TGCGCCAGCAGCGCGGGACAGGGAAACACCGGGGAGCTGTTTTTT.

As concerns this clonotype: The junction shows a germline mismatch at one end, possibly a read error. The CDR3 is CASSRAQTYNVQFF. CDR3 DNA sequence: TGTGCCAGCTCGAGGGCGCAGACCTACAATGTGCAGTTCTTC. The V gene is TRBV28, the J gene TRBJ2-1; perhaps TRBD2 as D (5 bases). CDR1 MDHEN and CDR2 SYDVKM come from the germline V gene. CDR3 length: 14 amino acids.

The CDR3 coding sequence is TGCAGTGCTCCTGCAGGGGGTTTCACAGATACGCAGTATTTT. Translation gives CSAPAGGFTDTQYF. The chain couples TRBV20-1 to TRBJ2-3, with 7 bases identical to TRBD1. CDR1 is DFQATT and CDR2 is SNEGSKA in the germline V gene (reference sequence). CDR3 length equals 14 residues. The V gene end was trimmed by 5 bases and the J gene end by 2 bases; junction bases not matched to a gene: 7.

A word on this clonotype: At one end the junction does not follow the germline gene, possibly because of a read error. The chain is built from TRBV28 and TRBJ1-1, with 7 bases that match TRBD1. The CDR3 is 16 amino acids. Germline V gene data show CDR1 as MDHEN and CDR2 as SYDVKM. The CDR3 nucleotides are TGTGCCAGCAGTCTCCACGAACTGGGACAGAGAACTGAAGCATTCTTT. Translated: CASSLHELGQRTEAFF.

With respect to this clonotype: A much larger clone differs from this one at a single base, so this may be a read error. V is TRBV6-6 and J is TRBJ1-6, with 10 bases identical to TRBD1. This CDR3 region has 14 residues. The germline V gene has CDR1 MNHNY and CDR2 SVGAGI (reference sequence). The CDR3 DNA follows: TGTGTCAGCCACCGACAGGGGGCCAATTCACCCCTCCACTTT. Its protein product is CVSHRQGANSPLHF.

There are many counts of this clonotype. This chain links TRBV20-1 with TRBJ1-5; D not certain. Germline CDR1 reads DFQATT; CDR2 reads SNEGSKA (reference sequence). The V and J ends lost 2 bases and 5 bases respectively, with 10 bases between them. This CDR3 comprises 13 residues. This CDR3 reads CSARPMGDQPQHF. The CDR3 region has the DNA TGCAGTGCTAGACCCATGGGAGATCAGCCCCAGCATTTT.

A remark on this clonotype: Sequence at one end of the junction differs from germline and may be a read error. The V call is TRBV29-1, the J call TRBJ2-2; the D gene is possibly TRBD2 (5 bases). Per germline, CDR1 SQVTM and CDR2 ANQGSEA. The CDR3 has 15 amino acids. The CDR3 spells CSVDYGVGSTGELSF. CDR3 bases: TGCAGCGTTGATTATGGGGTAGGGAGCACCGGGGAGCTGTCTTTT.